A selection of T cell receptor beta chains follows, all from one sample in a study of cytomegalovirus exposure and HLA in healthy donors. The assay was immunoSEQ multiplex PCR, and TCRdb's table has in-frame clones only and misses some. The data hold fewer than 200,000 clones, with approximately 77% observed a single time. The sequencing sample was made of PBMCs. These receptor sequences come from a male donor in good health and CMV-seronegative. The conserved cysteine and the conserved F or W are not part of the CDR3 here. Fields, in order: V gene, CDR3 protein.

v_call: TRBV5-4
cdr3_aa: ASTRGSGLAALTDTQY

v_call: TRBV18
cdr3_aa: ASSPEGGEQY

v_call: TRBV7-9
cdr3_aa: ASSLAGTGGAYEKLF

v_call: TRBV5-1
cdr3_aa: ASTSGGGTDTQY

v_call: TRBV20-1
cdr3_aa: SARERDTQY

v_call: TRBV5-1
cdr3_aa: ASSTTRSNEKLF

v_call: TRBV10-3
cdr3_aa: AISSGTGSNQPQH

v_call: TRBV7-9
cdr3_aa: ASSAMGRGETEAF

v_call: TRBV5-1
cdr3_aa: ASREPGAGGASEYGYT

v_call: TRBV7-3
cdr3_aa: ASSLSSGGRSEQY

v_call: TRBV2
cdr3_aa: ASSYGRGNEKLF

v_call: TRBV19
cdr3_aa: ASSIERTGGRGYT

v_call: TRBV11-2
cdr3_aa: ASRAGGLVTGELF

v_call: TRBV25-1
cdr3_aa: ASSDRRQGADTQY

v_call: TRBV27
cdr3_aa: ASSPTGDAGGYT

v_call: TRBV11-2
cdr3_aa: ASSLPPGGQAKYGYT

v_call: TRBV7-3
cdr3_aa: ASSYRGTDTQY

v_call: TRBV2
cdr3_aa: ASSRERSSNSPLH

v_call: TRBV4-1
cdr3_aa: ASSQGQGLNTEAF

v_call: TRBV15
cdr3_aa: ATSRSGRAANEQF

v_call: TRBV6-5
cdr3_aa: ASTTSGGDSYEQY

v_call: TRBV6-5
cdr3_aa: ASTTGTRMAGELF